This T cell receptor (beta chain) was identified in a study of T cells in Graves' hyperthyroidism and ophthalmopathy. The study, taken as a whole, reports: Before onset, by a median of approximately 6.8 months, the model predicted ophthalmopathy.

The diagnoses drew upon clinical symptoms, serum thyroxine and TRAb, thyroid ultrasound and orbital computed tomography. Researchers took RNA transcripts and amplified the TCR beta CDR3 regions from them. In the first-round RT-PCR of the TCR CDR3, the HTBI primer set was used. In TCRdb, the multiplex PCR reads were re-called with MiXCR into one record per CDR3 protein. The sample has some 600,000 distinct CDR3 sequences, roughly 13% seen once. Germline values: CDR1 SGDLS, CDR2 YYNGEE. The length of the CDR3 is 14 residues. Trimming removed 4 bases from V and 2 bases from J, with 9 bases in between. In regard to this clonotype: The antigen is not known.

The chain links TRBV9 to TRBJ2-2; possible D gene TRBD1, 5 bases. The sequenced material came from blood. This sequence was found in a woman aged 25 to 39 with Graves' hyperthyroidism that later progressed to Graves' ophthalmopathy. CDR3 sequence reads: CASSIGHNTGELFF. The CDR3 DNA reads TGTGCCAGCAGCATAGGACATAACACCGGGGAGCTGTTTTTT.